The clone carrying this T cell receptor (beta chain) was seen ten or more times. The entry originates in a study of T cells of healthy individuals. From the 5' RACE reads, TCRdb called clonotypes with MiXCR, one entry per CDR3 protein. The sample lists under 70,000 distinct CDR3 sequences; about 15% were seen once. Germline V lookup: CDR1 LGHNA, CDR2 YNFKEQ. This CDR3 spans 13 amino acids. V shed 3 bases and J 8 bases; nucleotides not matched to a gene: 0. This receptor was obtained from a human donor in good health. V usage is TRBV4-2 and J usage is TRBJ1-6; 8 positions match TRBD1. CDR3 in amino acids: CASSQGQDSPLHF. DNA for the CDR3: TGTGCCAGCAGCCAGGGACAGGATTCACCCCTCCACTTT.